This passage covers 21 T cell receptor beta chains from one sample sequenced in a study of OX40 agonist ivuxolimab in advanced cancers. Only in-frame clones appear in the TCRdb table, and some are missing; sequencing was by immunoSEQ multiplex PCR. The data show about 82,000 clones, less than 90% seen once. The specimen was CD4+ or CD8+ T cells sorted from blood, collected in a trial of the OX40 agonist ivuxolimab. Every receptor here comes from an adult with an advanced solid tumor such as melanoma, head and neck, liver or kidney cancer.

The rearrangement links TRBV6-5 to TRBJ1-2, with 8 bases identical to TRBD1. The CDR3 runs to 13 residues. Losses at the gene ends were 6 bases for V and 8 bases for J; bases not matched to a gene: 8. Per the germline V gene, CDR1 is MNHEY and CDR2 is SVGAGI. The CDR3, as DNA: TGTGCCAGCAGGGGACAGGAAAAGATGGGCTACACCTTC. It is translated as CASRGQEKMGYTF.

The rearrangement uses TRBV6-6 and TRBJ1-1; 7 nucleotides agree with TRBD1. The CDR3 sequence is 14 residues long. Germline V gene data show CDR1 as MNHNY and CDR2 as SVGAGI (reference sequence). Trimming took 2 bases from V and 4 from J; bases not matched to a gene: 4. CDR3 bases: TGTGCCAGCAGTTACACAGGGGCGGGCACTGAAGCTTTCTTT. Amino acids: CASSYTGAGTEAFF.

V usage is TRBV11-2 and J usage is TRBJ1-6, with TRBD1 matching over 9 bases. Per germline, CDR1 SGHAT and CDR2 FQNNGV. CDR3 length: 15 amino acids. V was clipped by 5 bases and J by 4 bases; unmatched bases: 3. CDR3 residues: CASSTGTGYNSPLHF. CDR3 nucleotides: TGTGCCAGCAGCACGGGGACAGGGTATAATTCACCCCTCCACTTT.

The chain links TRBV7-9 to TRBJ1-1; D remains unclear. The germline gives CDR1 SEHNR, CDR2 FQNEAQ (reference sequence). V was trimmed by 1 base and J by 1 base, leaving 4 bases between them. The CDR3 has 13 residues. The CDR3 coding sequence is TGTGCCAGCAGCTTAGTGGAGAACACTGAAGCTTTCTTT. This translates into CASSLVENTEAFF.

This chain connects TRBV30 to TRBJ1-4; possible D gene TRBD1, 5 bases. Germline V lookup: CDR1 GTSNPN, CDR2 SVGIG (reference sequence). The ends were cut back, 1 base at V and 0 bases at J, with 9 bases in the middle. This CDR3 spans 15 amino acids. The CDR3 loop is CAWSGRDATNEKLFF. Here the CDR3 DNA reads TGTGCCTGGAGTGGCAGGGATGCAACTAATGAAAAACTGTTTTTT.

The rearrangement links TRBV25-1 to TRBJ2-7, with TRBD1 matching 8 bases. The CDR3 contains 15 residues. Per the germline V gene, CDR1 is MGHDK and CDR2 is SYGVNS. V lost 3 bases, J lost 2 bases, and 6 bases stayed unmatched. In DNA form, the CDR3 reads TGTGCCAGCAGTGACCCAGGGACAGGCGCCTACGAGCAGTACTTC. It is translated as CASSDPGTGAYEQYF.

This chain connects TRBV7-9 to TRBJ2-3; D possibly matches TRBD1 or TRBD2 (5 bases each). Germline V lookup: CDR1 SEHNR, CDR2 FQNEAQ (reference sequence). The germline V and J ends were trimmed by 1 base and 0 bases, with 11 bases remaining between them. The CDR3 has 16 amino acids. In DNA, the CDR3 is TGTGCCAGCAGCTTAGGTGGGACGGTCAGCACAGATACGCAGTATTTT. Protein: CASSLGGTVSTDTQYF. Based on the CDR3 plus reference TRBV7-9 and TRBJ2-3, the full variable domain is DTGVSQNPRHKITKRGQNVTFRCDPISEHNRLYWYRQTLGQGPEFLTYFQNEAQLEKSRLLSDRFSAERPKGSFSTLEIQRTEQGDSAMYLCASSLGGTVSTDTQYFGPGTRLTVL.

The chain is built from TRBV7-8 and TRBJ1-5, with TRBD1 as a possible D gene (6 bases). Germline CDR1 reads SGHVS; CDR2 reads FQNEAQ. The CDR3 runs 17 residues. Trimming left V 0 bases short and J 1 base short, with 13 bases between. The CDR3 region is CASSLARGGRSNQPQHF. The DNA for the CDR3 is TGTGCCAGCAGCTTAGCGCGGGGGGGCAGGAGCAATCAGCCCCAGCATTTT.

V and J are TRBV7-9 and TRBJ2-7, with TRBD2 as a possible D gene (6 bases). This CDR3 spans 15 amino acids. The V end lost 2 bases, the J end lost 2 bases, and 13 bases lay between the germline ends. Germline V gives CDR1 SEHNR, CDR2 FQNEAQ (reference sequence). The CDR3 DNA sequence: TGTGCCAGCAGCTTAAGCAATGCGGGGACCTACGAGCAGTACTTC. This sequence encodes CASSLSNAGTYEQYF.

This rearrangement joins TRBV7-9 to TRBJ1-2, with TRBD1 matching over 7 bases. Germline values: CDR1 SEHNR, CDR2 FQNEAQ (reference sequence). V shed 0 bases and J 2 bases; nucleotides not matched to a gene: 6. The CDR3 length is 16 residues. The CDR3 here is CASSLASGGENYGYTF. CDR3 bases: TGTGCCAGCAGCTTAGCATCAGGGGGTGAAAACTATGGCTACACCTTC.

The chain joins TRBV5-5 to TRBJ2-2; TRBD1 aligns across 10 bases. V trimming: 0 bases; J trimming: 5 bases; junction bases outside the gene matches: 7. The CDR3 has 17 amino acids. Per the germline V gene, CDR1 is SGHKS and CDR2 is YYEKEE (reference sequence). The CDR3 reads CASSLAVRQGATGELFF. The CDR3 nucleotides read TGTGCCAGCAGCTTGGCCGTTAGACAGGGGGCAACCGGGGAGCTGTTTTTT.

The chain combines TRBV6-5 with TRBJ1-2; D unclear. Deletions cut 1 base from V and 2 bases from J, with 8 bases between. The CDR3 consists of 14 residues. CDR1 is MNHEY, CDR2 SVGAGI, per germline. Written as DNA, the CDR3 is TGTGCCAGCAGTTACTACGGAGAAAACTATGGCTACACCTTC. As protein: CASSYYGENYGYTF.

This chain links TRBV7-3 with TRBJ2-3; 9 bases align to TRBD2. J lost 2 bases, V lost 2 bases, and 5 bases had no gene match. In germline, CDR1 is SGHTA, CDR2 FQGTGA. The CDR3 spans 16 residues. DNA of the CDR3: TGTGCCAGCAGCTTACAGGCGGGGGGGCTCACAGATACGCAGTATTTT. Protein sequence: CASSLQAGGLTDTQYF.

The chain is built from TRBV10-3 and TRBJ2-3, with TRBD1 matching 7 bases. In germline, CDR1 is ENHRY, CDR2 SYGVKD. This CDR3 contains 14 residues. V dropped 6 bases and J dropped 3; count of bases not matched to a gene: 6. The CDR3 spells CAIRTGTETDTQYF. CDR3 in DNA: TGTGCCATCAGGACAGGGACGGAGACAGATACGCAGTATTTT.

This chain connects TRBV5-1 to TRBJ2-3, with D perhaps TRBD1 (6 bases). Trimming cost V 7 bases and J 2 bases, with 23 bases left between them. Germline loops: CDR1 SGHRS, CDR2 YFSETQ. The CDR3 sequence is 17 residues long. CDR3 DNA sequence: TGCGCCAGCCGCTCATCTTTAGGGGGACCAACCACAGATACGCAGTATTTT. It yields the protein CASRSSLGGPTTDTQYF.

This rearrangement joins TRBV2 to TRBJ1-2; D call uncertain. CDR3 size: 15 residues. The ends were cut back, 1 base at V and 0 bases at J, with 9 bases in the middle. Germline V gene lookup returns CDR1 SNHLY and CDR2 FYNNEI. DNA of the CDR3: TGTGCCAGCAGTGAAGGAGGGCAGCCTAACTATGGCTACACCTTC. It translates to CASSEGGQPNYGYTF.

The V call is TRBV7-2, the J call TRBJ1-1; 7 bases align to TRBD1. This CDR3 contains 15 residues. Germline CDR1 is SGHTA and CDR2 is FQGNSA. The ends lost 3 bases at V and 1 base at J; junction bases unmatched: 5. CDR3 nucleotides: TGTGCCAGCAGCTTTCCGGGACAGCCGAACACTGAAGCTTTCTTT. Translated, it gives CASSFPGQPNTEAFF.

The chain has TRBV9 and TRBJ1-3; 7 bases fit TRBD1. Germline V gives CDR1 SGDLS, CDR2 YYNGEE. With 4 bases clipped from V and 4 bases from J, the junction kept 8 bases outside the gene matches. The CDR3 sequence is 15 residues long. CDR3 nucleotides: TGTGCCAGCAGCTATACAATACAGGGGGGAAACACCATATATTTT. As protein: CASSYTIQGGNTIYF.

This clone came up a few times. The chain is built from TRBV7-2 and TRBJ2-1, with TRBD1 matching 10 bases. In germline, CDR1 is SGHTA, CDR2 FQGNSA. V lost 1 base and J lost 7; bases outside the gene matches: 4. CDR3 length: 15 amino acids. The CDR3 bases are TGTGCCAGCAGCTTAGGGGACAGGGGAGAAAATGAGCAGTTCTTC. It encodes CASSLGDRGENEQFF. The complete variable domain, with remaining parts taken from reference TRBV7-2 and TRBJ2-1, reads GAGVSQSPSNKVTEKGKDVELRCDPISGHTALYWYRQSLGQGLEFLIYFQGNSAPDKSGLPSDRFSAERTGGSVSTLTIQRTQQEDSAVYLCASSLGDRGENEQFFGPGTRLTVL.

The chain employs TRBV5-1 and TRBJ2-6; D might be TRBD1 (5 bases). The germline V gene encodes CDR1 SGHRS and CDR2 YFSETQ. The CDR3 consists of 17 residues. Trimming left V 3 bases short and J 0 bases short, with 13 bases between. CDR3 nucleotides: TGCGCCAGCAGCTCCACAGGAATAAACTCTGGGGCCAACGTCCTGACTTTC. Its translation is CASSSTGINSGANVLTF. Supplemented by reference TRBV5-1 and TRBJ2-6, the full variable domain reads KAGVTQTPRYLIKTRGQQVTLSCSPISGHRSVSWYQQTPGQGLQFLFEYFSETQRNKGNFPGRFSGRQFSNSRSEMNVSTLELGDSALYLCASSSTGINSGANVLTFGAGSRLTVL.

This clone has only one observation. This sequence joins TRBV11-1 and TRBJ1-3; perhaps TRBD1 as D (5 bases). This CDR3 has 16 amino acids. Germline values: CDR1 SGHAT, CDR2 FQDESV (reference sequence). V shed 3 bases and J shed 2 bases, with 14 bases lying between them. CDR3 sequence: CASSFWTGEAGNTIYF. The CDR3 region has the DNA TGTGCCAGCAGCTTTTGGACGGGGGAAGCTGGAAACACCATATATTTT. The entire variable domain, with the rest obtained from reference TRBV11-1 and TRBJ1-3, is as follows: EAEVAQSPRYKITEKSQAVAFWCDPISGHATLYWYRQILGQGPELLVQFQDESVVDDSQLPKDRFSAERLKGVDSTLKIQPAELGDSAMYLCASSFWTGEAGNTIYFGEGSWLTVV.